One TCR beta chain is described in this entry. Its antigen is unidentified. The data were taken from a study of T cells in Graves' hyperthyroidism and ophthalmopathy. The length of the CDR3 is 13 residues. V was cut by 6 bases and J by 11 bases, with 22 bases left in between. Germline CDR1 and CDR2: SQVTM and ANQGSEA. Study-level findings and limits: Blood also carried most thyroid clonotypes expanded above 0.001.

Amplification yielded TCR beta CDR3 regions, with RNA transcripts as the source. TCR CDR3 regions were first amplified by RT-PCR with HTBI primers. One entry per CDR3 protein results from TCRdb running MiXCR on the multiplex PCR reads. Of roughly 840,000 distinct CDR3 sequences detected, around 39% appear once; the ten largest clones hold around 9.3%. The definition of stable Graves' hyperthyroidism was no ophthalmopathy progression within 18 months. Uncontrolled infection, other autoimmune disease, pregnancy or lactation barred patients from enrollment. The TCR originated in a man aged 18-30 years with Graves' hyperthyroidism. The V gene is TRBV29-1, the J gene TRBJ1-1, with unresolved D. Sequencing input: blood. CDR3 DNA: TGCAGCGTCACGGAAGATGAGGGCCTCTTGGCTTTCTTT. Its protein product is CSVTEDEGLLAFF.